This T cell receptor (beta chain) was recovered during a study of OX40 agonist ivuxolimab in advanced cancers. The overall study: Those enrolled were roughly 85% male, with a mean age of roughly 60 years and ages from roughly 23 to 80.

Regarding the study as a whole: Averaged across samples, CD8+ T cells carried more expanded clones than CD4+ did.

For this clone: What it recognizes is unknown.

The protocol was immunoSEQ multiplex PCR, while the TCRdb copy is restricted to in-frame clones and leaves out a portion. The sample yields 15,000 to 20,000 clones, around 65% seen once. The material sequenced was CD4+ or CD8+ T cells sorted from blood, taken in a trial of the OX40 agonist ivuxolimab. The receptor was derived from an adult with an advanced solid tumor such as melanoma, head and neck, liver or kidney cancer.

CDR3 coding DNA: TGTGCCAGCAGTGAGGATCTTTTCGGGACAGCCTACGAGCAGTACTTC. As protein: CASSEDLFGTAYEQYF. The gene calls are TRBV6-1 and TRBJ2-7, with 7 bases identical to TRBD1. V lost 3 bases to trimming and J lost 2 bases; unmatched junction nucleotides: 10. CDR3 size: 16 residues. Per the germline V gene, CDR1 is MNHNS and CDR2 is SASEGT.